The sequence of this T cell receptor beta chain was determined in a study of cytomegalovirus exposure and HLA in healthy donors. Study outcomes and limitations: Later work associated over 15,000 TCR beta sequences with HLA alleles at 0.05 false discovery rate.

The CDR3 has 12 amino acids. In germline, CDR1 is SNHLY, CDR2 FYNNEI. Turning to this clone: The antigen remains unidentified.

Both 60 Vbeta primers and 13 Jbeta primers went into the PCR. Generated by immunoSEQ multiplex PCR, the TCRdb table keeps only in-frame clones and is missing some. The sample includes tens of thousands of clones, about 79% seen only once; the top ten take around 5.1%. This rearrangement joins TRBV2 to TRBJ2-7; 8 nucleotides match TRBD1. Sequencing input: PBMCs. The clonotype comes from a male donor in good health and CMV-seropositive. Here the CDR3 reads CVCRGLAYEQYF. The CDR3 DNA is TGTGTCTGCAGGGGGCTGGCCTACGAGCAGTACTTC.